At least ten counts were recorded for the clone carrying this T cell receptor (beta chain). TCRdb processed the 5' RACE reads anew with MiXCR; each CDR3 protein has one entry. The data contain 30,000 to 40,000 distinct CDR3 sequences, roughly 4.5% of them singletons. CDR3 length: 13 amino acids. V shed 3 bases and J shed 12 bases, with 15 bases lying between them. Germline CDR1 and CDR2: LNHDA and SQIVND (reference sequence). The sample comes from a study of early T cells in non-severe SARS-CoV-2 infection. About the study: Alpha and beta chains were unpaired, from unsorted whole-blood bulk RNA.

The specimen was whole blood. This clonotype originated in an adult who was a healthcare worker with PCR-confirmed SARS-CoV-2 infection or an uninfected control (not recorded which). This chain connects TRBV19 to TRBJ2-4; TRBD2 might be the D (5 bases). The CDR3 region has the DNA TGTGCCAGTAGTATCGAGCGGTGGCGTACTCAGTACTTC. Protein: CASSIERWRTQYF.